These 31 T cell receptor beta chains were sequenced from one sample in a study of shared clonotypes between healthy human individuals. TCRdb keeps only in-frame clones here, not all; method: immunoSEQ multiplex PCR. The sample includes some 1.5 million clones, about 98% seen only once; the top ten take roughly 0.45%. The specimen sequenced was naive CD4+ T cells sorted from blood. This sample's subset: CD45RA+ positively selected. Receptor source: a young man in good health.

This clone appeared once. The rearrangement links TRBV11-2 to TRBJ2-7; TRBD1 is a possible D gene (6 bases). From germline, CDR1 is SGHAT and CDR2 FQNNGV. V was shortened by 1 base and J by 0 bases, with 10 bases between the two germline ends. The CDR3 spans 15 residues. The CDR3 region has the DNA TGTGCCAGCAGCTTAGTAAACAGGGACTCCTACGAGCAGTACTTC. Protein sequence: CASSLVNRDSYEQYF.

The J gene is TRBJ1-2, the V gene TRBV27; 7 bases agree with TRBD1. Germline V lookup: CDR1 MNHEY, CDR2 SMNVEV (reference sequence). J lost 6 bases, V lost 5 bases, and 15 bases had no gene match. The CDR3 extends over 16 amino acids. The CDR3 nucleotides are TGTGCCAGCAGTCGCGGGGGACAGCTTACAGAAGATGGCTACACCTTC. Translating it yields CASSRGGQLTEDGYTF.

The rearrangement joins TRBV14 to TRBJ2-2; D is unresolved. Germline CDR1 is SGHDN and CDR2 is FVKESK. Deletions cut 2 bases from V and 7 bases from J, with 8 bases between. The CDR3 is 13 residues long. The CDR3 DNA follows: TGTGCCAGCAGCCAATCTCAAGTCGGGGAGCTGTTTTTT. This gives the protein CASSQSQVGELFF.

The chain couples TRBV10-3 to TRBJ2-7; possible D gene TRBD2, 5 bases. The CDR3 loop spans 12 amino acids. Germline values: CDR1 ENHRY, CDR2 SYGVKD. V was pared by 6 bases and J by 5 bases, with 11 bases between. The chain's CDR3 is CAISERGHEQYF. The CDR3 DNA reads TGTGCCATCAGCGAGCGCGGGCACGAGCAGTACTTC.

V usage is TRBV10-1 and J usage is TRBJ2-7, with 11 bases matching TRBD1. CDR3 length: 15 amino acids. In germline, CDR1 is WNHNN, CDR2 SYGVQD (reference sequence). The V gene end was trimmed by 2 bases and the J gene end by 4 bases; junction bases not matched to a gene: 4. CDR3 region: CASSEGTGGRYEQYF. Here the CDR3 DNA reads TGCGCCAGCAGTGAGGGGACAGGGGGTCGATACGAGCAGTACTTC.

The chain recombines TRBV7-9 with TRBJ1-4; tentative D call: TRBD1 (6 bases). The CDR3 extends over 16 amino acids. The ends were cut back, 5 bases at V and 4 bases at J, with 17 bases in the middle. Germline CDR1 is SEHNR and CDR2 is FQNEAQ (reference sequence). The CDR3 protein is CASSLLPGAVNEKLFF. In DNA form, the CDR3 reads TGTGCCAGCAGCCTTCTACCAGGGGCGGTTAATGAAAAACTGTTTTTT. The whole variable domain, filled in from reference TRBV7-9 and TRBJ1-4, reads DTGVSQNPRHKITKRGQNVTFRCDPISEHNRLYWYRQTLGQGPEFLTYFQNEAQLEKSRLLSDRFSAERPKGSFSTLEIQRTEQGDSAMYLCASSLLPGAVNEKLFFGSGTQLSVL.

The V and J genes are TRBV4-1 and TRBJ2-1, with 8 nucleotides matching TRBD2. V lost 5 bases, J lost 7 bases, and 13 bases stayed unmatched. The CDR3 spans 16 residues. The germline CDR1 and CDR2 sequences are MGHRA and YSYEKL. In nucleotides, the CDR3 is TGCGCCAGCAGCGGGATTTGGGGTAGCGGGATTAATGAGCAGTTCTTC. Its protein is CASSGIWGSGINEQFF.

The sample holds one count of this clone. The rearrangement joins TRBV28 to TRBJ2-3; 8 nucleotides agree with TRBD2. The V gene's germline CDR1 is MDHEN and CDR2 SYDVKM. Losses at the gene ends were 2 bases for V and 5 bases for J; bases not matched to a gene: 15. CDR3 length: 18 residues. CDR3 residues: CASSLRLRRVAGLDTQYF. The CDR3 nucleotides read TGTGCCAGCAGTTTACGCCTCCGTAGGGTAGCGGGGCTAGATACGCAGTATTTT.

A note on this clone: Mismatch with germline at one junction end may stem from a read error. The chain links TRBV7-7 to TRBJ2-1, with D possibly matching TRBD2 (5 bases). Germline CDR1 reads SSHAT; CDR2 reads FNYEAQ (reference sequence). This CDR3 is 13 amino acids long. The CDR3 here is CASSLAPESRQFF. For the CDR3, the DNA is TGTGCTAGCAGCTTAGCGCCCGAAAGTCGACAGTTCTTC.

The chain links TRBV5-1 to TRBJ1-5; 7 nucleotides line up with TRBD1. Losses at the gene ends were 0 bases for V and 0 bases for J; bases not matched to a gene: 3. This CDR3 has 16 amino acids. Germline V gene data show CDR1 as SGHRS and CDR2 as YFSETQ. This CDR3 is CASSLGGQNSNQPQHF. The CDR3 DNA sequence: TGCGCCAGCAGCTTGGGGGGACAGAATAGCAATCAGCCCCAGCATTTT.

V and J are TRBV28 and TRBJ1-1; D perhaps matches TRBD1 (6 bases). CDR1 is MDHEN and CDR2 is SYDVKM in the germline V gene. Between the trimmed V and J ends, which lost 4 bases and 5 bases, there was a span of 20 bases. CDR3 length equals 16 residues. The CDR3 is CASSSWGPTGPTEAFF. CDR3 nucleotides: TGTGCCAGCAGTTCCTGGGGGCCGACAGGACCAACTGAAGCTTTCTTT.

This chain uses TRBV28 with TRBJ1-2; 7 nucleotides agree with TRBD1. Germline values: CDR1 MDHEN, CDR2 SYDVKM. The CDR3 runs 16 residues. The V segment lost 2 bases and the J segment 0 bases; nucleotides outside the gene matches: 6. CDR3 sequence: CASSLGQGVPNYGYTF. CDR3 in DNA: TGTGCCAGCAGTTTAGGGCAGGGGGTCCCTAACTATGGCTACACCTTC.

The rearrangement joins TRBV7-2 to TRBJ2-1; a weak D match, TRBD2 (5 bases). Germline loops: CDR1 SGHTA, CDR2 FQGNSA. This CDR3 contains 18 residues. V lost 2 bases and J lost 3, with 20 bases in between. The CDR3 spells CASSLRLPGLTFYNEQFF. The CDR3 DNA follows: TGTGCCAGCAGCTTAAGGCTCCCCGGACTTACCTTCTACAATGAGCAGTTCTTC. Complete variable domain (other parts from reference TRBV7-2 and TRBJ2-1): GAGVSQSPSNKVTEKGKDVELRCDPISGHTALYWYRQSLGQGLEFLIYFQGNSAPDKSGLPSDRFSAERTGGSVSTLTIQRTQQEDSAVYLCASSLRLPGLTFYNEQFFGPGTRLTVL.

The rearrangement joins TRBV5-8 to TRBJ1-1; unclear D gene. Germline V gene data show CDR1 as SGHTS and CDR2 as YDEGEE. V lost 2 bases and J 4 bases, leaving 9 bases between the germline ends. CDR3 length: 13 residues. The CDR3 coding sequence is TGTGCCAGCAGCTTAGTTTCCAGCACTGAAGCTTTCTTT. This encodes CASSLVSSTEAFF.

V is TRBV20-1 and J is TRBJ2-1; TRBD2 matches at 7 bases. Germline assignment: CDR1 DFQATT and CDR2 SNEGSKA (reference sequence). This CDR3 contains 10 residues. Here the CDR3 DNA reads TGCACCCCCGGGGGGAATGAGCAGTTCTTC. Protein: CTPGGNEQFF.

CDR3 sequence (DNA): TGCGCCAGCAGCCGACGGGACAGGGGGAACACTGAAGCTTTCTTT. Protein sequence: CASSRRDRGNTEAFF. J is TRBJ1-1 and V is TRBV4-3; the match to TRBD1 covers 10 bases. Germline trimming cut 4 bases from V and 1 base from J; bases unmatched to any gene: 3. CDR3 length equals 15 residues. Looked up from germline, CDR1 is LGHNA and CDR2 is YSLEER.

Details on this clone: Relative to the germline gene, one junction end is altered; a read error may explain this. V usage is TRBV5-1 and J usage is TRBJ2-1, with D possibly TRBD2 on 6 matching bases. CDR1 and CDR2 from the germline V gene are SGHRS and YFSETQ. This CDR3 has 16 amino acids. The CDR3, as DNA: TGCGCCAGAAGCTTGGAGGGCAGGAGCTCCTACAATGAGCAGTTCTTC. It codes for CARSLEGRSSYNEQFF.

The chain is built from TRBV7-9 and TRBJ1-2; 8 bases are shared with TRBD1. The CDR3 extends over 16 amino acids. CDR1 is SEHNR, CDR2 FQNEAQ, per germline (reference sequence). V was pared by 4 bases and J by 2 bases, with 9 bases of the junction left unmatched. CDR3 loop: CASSSNKGQANYGYTF. CDR3 coding DNA: TGTGCCAGCAGCTCGAATAAGGGACAGGCCAACTATGGCTACACCTTC.

The V call is TRBV15, the J call TRBJ2-7; TRBD1 matches at 11 bases. This CDR3 has 17 residues. J gave up 2 bases and V 0 bases, and 6 bases lay outside the gene matches. CDR1 and CDR2 (germline): LNHNV, YYDKDF (reference sequence). CDR3 DNA: TGTGCCACCAGCAGAGATATTGCGGGACAGGGGGCCTACGAGCAGTACTTC. Translated: CATSRDIAGQGAYEQYF.

The chain recombines TRBV6-5 with TRBJ2-1; no clear D gene. The CDR3 runs to 15 residues. Trimming removed 2 bases from V and 5 bases from J, with 13 bases in between. Germline V gives CDR1 MNHEY, CDR2 SVGAGI. The CDR3 DNA sequence: TGTGCCAGCAGTTACGGAAGGATTAGGAACAATGAGCAGTTCTTC. Its translation is CASSYGRIRNNEQFF.

The genes are TRBV9 and TRBJ1-2, with 7 bases lining up with TRBD1. The germline CDR1 and CDR2 sequences are SGDLS and YYNGEE. V shed 3 bases and J 1 base; nucleotides not matched to a gene: 3. There are 14 residues in the CDR3. The DNA for the CDR3 is TGTGCCAGCAGCGCCCGACAGGGTAACTATGGCTACACCTTC. It translates to CASSARQGNYGYTF. Filled out from reference TRBV9 and TRBJ1-2, the complete variable domain reads DSGVTQTPKHLITATGQRVTLRCSPRSGDLSVYWYQQSLDQGLQFLIQYYNGEERAKGNILERFSAQQFPDLHSELNLSSLELGDSALYFCASSARQGNYGYTFGSGTRLTVV.

The chain recombines TRBV6-1 with TRBJ2-4, with TRBD2 matching 8 bases. The CDR3 is 13 amino acids. Germline V gene sequence: CDR1 MNHNS, CDR2 SASEGT. The V segment lost 5 bases and the J segment 5 bases; nucleotides outside the gene matches: 2. CDR3 nucleotides: TGTGCCAGCAGTCGAGCGGGGGAAAACATTCAGTACTTC. This gives the protein CASSRAGENIQYF.

The chain combines TRBV14 with TRBJ1-3; the D is unclear. The CDR3 contains 15 residues. The V end was cut by 4 bases, the J end by 0 bases, with 10 bases between. Germline CDR1 is SGHDN and CDR2 is FVKESK. The CDR3 sequence: CASSLRRSSGNTIYF. The DNA for the CDR3 is TGTGCCAGCAGCCTTAGACGGAGCTCTGGAAACACCATATATTTT. Full variable domain (rest looked up from reference TRBV14 and TRBJ1-3): EAGVTQFPSHSVIEKGQTVTLRCDPISGHDNLYWYRRVMGKEIKFLLHFVKESKQDESGMPNNRFLAERTGGTYSTLKVQPAELEDSGVYFCASSLRRSSGNTIYFGEGSWLTVV.

The gene calls are TRBV5-1 and TRBJ2-5, with D perhaps matching TRBD2 (5 bases). Germline V lookup: CDR1 SGHRS, CDR2 YFSETQ. The V end was cut by 0 bases, the J end by 2 bases, with 20 bases between. This CDR3 region has 18 residues. The CDR3 spells CASSLVVRGMGNQETQYF. The DNA of the CDR3 is TGCGCCAGCAGCTTGGTCGTCCGGGGTATGGGGAATCAAGAGACCCAGTACTTC.

J is TRBJ2-1 and V is TRBV5-4; TRBD1 might be the D (5 bases). Trimming pared 2 bases from V and 5 bases from J, leaving 14 bases between. The CDR3 totals 15 residues. The germline V gene has CDR1 SGHNT and CDR2 YYREEE (reference sequence). The CDR3 spells CASSLGVVQDNEQFF. The CDR3 nucleotides are TGTGCCAGCAGCTTAGGAGTAGTACAGGACAATGAGCAGTTCTTC.

The V gene is TRBV9, the J gene TRBJ1-4; possibly TRBD1 for D (6 bases). This CDR3 is built from 15 residues. Germline CDR1 and CDR2: SGDLS and YYNGEE. Trimming removed 3 bases at V and 6 bases at J, with 15 bases between. CDR3 sequence reads: CASSGKQGGYEKLFF. DNA of the CDR3: TGTGCCAGCAGCGGCAAACAGGGAGGTTATGAAAAACTGTTTTTT.

This sequence joins TRBV18 and TRBJ2-1, with D unresolved. V was trimmed by 4 bases and J by 6 bases, leaving 4 bases between them. This CDR3 has 11 residues. Germline V CDR1 and CDR2: KGHSH, LQKENI. The CDR3 sequence is CASSQANEQFF. In DNA, the CDR3 is TGTGCCAGCTCACAAGCCAATGAGCAGTTCTTC.

This chain uses TRBV7-6 with TRBJ2-7, with 8 bases fitting TRBD2. Germline lookup yields CDR1 SGHVS and CDR2 FNYEAQ. With V trimmed by 3 bases and J by 0 bases, 4 bases remained unmatched. This CDR3 has 15 residues. CDR3 sequence reads: CASSLTSDSSYEQYF. CDR3 nucleotides: TGTGCCAGCAGCTTGACTAGCGACAGCTCCTACGAGCAGTACTTC.

The chain has TRBV7-8 and TRBJ1-5; no definite D call. Germline V lookup: CDR1 SGHVS, CDR2 FQNEAQ. The CDR3 has 15 residues. Deletions cut 5 bases from V and 1 base from J, with 12 bases between. In DNA form, the CDR3 reads TGTGCCAGCAGCCCCCGGGTTCTAAGCAATCAGCCCCAGCATTTT. As protein: CASSPRVLSNQPQHF.

The J gene is TRBJ2-1, the V gene TRBV23-1; 12 positions match TRBD2. TRBV23-1 is noted as an ORF with a role that remains uncertain. The CDR3 runs to 17 residues. Trimming removed 1 base from V and 4 bases from J; junction bases left unmatched: 5. The CDR3 DNA reads TGCGCCAGCAGTCAATACCTAGCGGGAGGGCCTTACAATGAGCAGTTCTTC. Its protein product is CASSQYLAGGPYNEQFF.

A remark on this clone: The same CDR3 is also encoded by other DNA sequences in this sample. The chain joins TRBV28 to TRBJ2-2, with TRBD2 as a possible D gene (5 bases). V lost 5 bases to trimming and J lost 6 bases, with 10 bases between them. The germline gives CDR1 MDHEN, CDR2 SYDVKM. The CDR3 has 13 amino acids. CDR3 nucleotides: TGTGCCAGCAGTCTGCTCGGGGCCGGGGAGCTGTTTTTT. This sequence encodes CASSLLGAGELFF. Based on the CDR3 plus reference TRBV28 and TRBJ2-2, the full variable domain is DVKVTQSSRYLVKRTGEKVFLECVQDMDHENMFWYRQDPGLGLRLIYFSYDVKMKEKGDIPEGYSVSREKKERFSLILESASTNQTSMYLCASSLLGAGELFFGEGSRLTVL.